Shown below are 4 T cell receptor beta chains from a single sample sequenced in a study of radiation and T cells in renal cell carcinoma. This table comes from immunoSEQ multiplex PCR, and its TCRdb copy is limited to in-frame clones, with some not included. Of approximately 22,000 clones in the sample, more than 75% are singletons; the top ten hold approximately 39%. Documented time point: baseline pretreatment blood. Treatment indicated: 15 Gy SBRT to primary tumor, nephrectomy 4 weeks later. The sequencing used blood, collected from a patient whose treatment included radiotherapy and nephrectomy. These receptors all stem from a man aged 55 to 70 with renal cell carcinoma.

The rearrangement uses TRBV10-2 and TRBJ1-5; 9 bases are shared with TRBD1. Germline lookup yields CDR1 WSHSY and CDR2 SAAADI. This CDR3 contains 13 residues. Losses at the gene ends were 4 bases for V and 5 bases for J; bases not matched to a gene: 0. CDR3 DNA sequence: TGCGCCAGCAGTGGGGACAGGGATCAGCCCCAGCATTTT. This encodes CASSGDRDQPQHF.

This clone has only one observation. V is TRBV19 and J is TRBJ2-7; the match to TRBD2 covers 9 bases. V gave up 5 bases and J gave up 0 bases; unmatched junction bases: 5. The germline V gene encodes CDR1 LNHDA and CDR2 SQIVND (reference sequence). The CDR3 is 15 amino acids. In DNA form, the CDR3 reads TGTGCCAGTAGTTTCAGACTAGCGGACTCCTACGAGCAGTACTTC. This translates into CASSFRLADSYEQYF.

The chain joins TRBV9 to TRBJ2-1, with a possible D match to TRBD2 (5 bases). This CDR3 spans 19 amino acids. V was clipped by 0 bases and J by 5 bases, with 24 bases between them. CDR1 is SGDLS and CDR2 is YYNGEE in the germline V gene. The CDR3, as DNA: TGTGCCAGCAGCGTAGAGGGAGACATGGGCTGGGGTAGAGACAATGAGCAGTTCTTC. Its protein product is CASSVEGDMGWGRDNEQFF.

This clone was seen at least ten times. V gene TRBV27 combines with J gene TRBJ1-1; 7 nucleotides line up with TRBD1. Germline V lookup: CDR1 MNHEY, CDR2 SMNVEV (reference sequence). J lost 8 bases, V lost 5 bases, and 8 bases had no gene match. CDR3 length equals 13 residues. CDR3 DNA: TGTGCCAGCAGTGGATACAGGGGAGGGGAAGCTTTCTTT. Its protein product is CASSGYRGGEAFF.